This TCR beta chain is drawn from a study of blood T cells in healthy people across ages (dated by TCRdb to about 2015). Regarding the study in general: In model experiments, template switching captured roughly one uniquely barcoded TCR beta cDNA molecule for every two T cells. Donors were grouped into four age groups: young (average roughly 16 years), middle-aged (about 40), aged (about 60) and long-lived (around 80). Using deep sequencing normalized with unique cDNA molecular identifiers, the study measured how TCR beta repertoire diversity changes with age. Donors of different ages were randomly distributed across sequencing lanes to avoid experimental bias. Using the same blood draw, the study looked at two additional independent replicas of 1 million unique cDNA reads for two donors, one aged 18 to 29 and the other aged 80 or older. The paper's findings and limits, for the study overall: Donor CMV infection status was unknown, potentially confounding age-related changes in expanded clonotypes. Bulk unsorted PBMC profiling prevented conclusive comparison of naive and antigen-experienced compartments. Estimates of total diversity based on one million sequenced T cells were regarded as lower bounds and as underestimates. As age increased, observed TCR beta diversity per million T cells dropped in a roughly linear way, and a significant reduction was already evident by age 40. Observed TCR beta diversity correlated strongly with the percentage of naive T cells measured by flow cytometry. The long-lived group showed more naive CD4+ T cells, fewer expanded clones and increased TCR diversity than the aged group, suggesting age selection.

In the case of this clonotype: The antigen it binds to is not known. No much larger clonotype is one base removed from it; base qualities were not supplied.

Donors were 39 systemically healthy Caucasian individuals from Russia aged 6 to 90 years. Each donor gave ten milliliters of peripheral blood, collected into EDTA-treated Vacutainer tubes. Ficoll-Paque density-gradient centrifugation was used to isolate PBMCs, with at least 7 million obtained per sample. Total RNA, at least 6 micrograms per sample, was extracted from PBMCs with Trizol reagent. Naive CD45RAhigh/CD27high T cell percentages were measured by flow cytometry on a PBMC aliquot from every donor. Library construction relied on 5' RACE. The run used an Illumina HiSeq 2500. A second PCR of roughly 6 to 12 cycles was performed with a sample-barcoded 5' primer and a J-beta primer mix. Each TCR beta cDNA molecule received a unique molecular identifier from a template-switch 5' adaptor carrying 12 random nucleotides. Each sample yielded at least 3 million CDR3-containing paired-end reads. The Mint cDNA synthesis kit, primed by a TRBC-specific oligonucleotide, was used to synthesize first-strand cDNA from all RNA. Following uracil-DNA glycosylase treatment, all cDNA underwent a first 18-cycle PCR with the universal primers M1SS and BC2_uni_R. In the original analysis: Each sample was normalized by randomly selecting 1 million high-quality reads, each carrying a distinct molecular identifier. Instead of being binned into consensus sequences, reads that shared molecular identifiers were thrown out. CDR3 identification, clonotype clustering and error correction used MiTCR with a Q25 quality threshold and the strictest error-elimination algorithm. A nonparametric unseen species model with Euler transformation was used to estimate lower-bound total TCR beta diversity. TCRdb trimmed the raw reads at Q25, called clones with MiXCR and kept productive beta chains. Every CDR3 protein is listed once, alongside the most common genes and DNA of its rows. The V and J calls, along with clone size, are taken from TCRdb and not from the paper's own processing. Recorded for this sample are roughly 1.5 million distinct CDR3 sequences; under 55% of them occurred a single time. The ten most abundant clones make up over 3.5% of the sample.

The receptor's source is a woman aged 18-30 years in good health. The sample was blood.

The CDR3 protein is CASSSRARNGYTF. Read as DNA, the sequence is TGTGCCAGCAGCTCCAGGGCCCGCAATGGCTACACCTTC. The chain uses TRBV9 and TRBJ1-2; 5 matching bases give a weak D call of TRBD1. Relative to germline, V is 4 bases shorter and J is 6 bases shorter, with 13 bases between their ends. CDR1 and CDR2 (SGDLS, YYNGEE) derive from the germline V gene. Its CDR3 holds 13 amino acids, cysteine through phenylalanine. Only the CDR3 portion is preserved as DNA: 39 bases, with reading frame beginning at the first base.